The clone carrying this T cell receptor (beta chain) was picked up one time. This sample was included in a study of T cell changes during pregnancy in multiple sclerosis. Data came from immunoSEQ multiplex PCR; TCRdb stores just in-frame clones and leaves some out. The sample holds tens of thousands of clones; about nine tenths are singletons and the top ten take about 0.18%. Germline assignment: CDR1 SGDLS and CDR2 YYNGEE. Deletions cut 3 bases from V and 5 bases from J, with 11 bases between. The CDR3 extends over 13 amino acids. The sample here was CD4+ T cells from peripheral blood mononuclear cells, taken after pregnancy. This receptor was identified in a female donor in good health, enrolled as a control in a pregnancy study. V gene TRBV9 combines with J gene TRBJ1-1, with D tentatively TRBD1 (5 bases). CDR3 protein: CASSEHGGTEAFF. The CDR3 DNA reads TGTGCCAGCAGCGAGCATGGGGGGACTGAAGCTTTCTTT.